This T cell receptor (beta chain) was recovered during a study of identical twins. TCRdb re-called the 5' RACE reads with MiXCR, one entry per CDR3 protein. This sample has around 690,000 distinct CDR3 sequences, with approximately 21% found just once. The same data also went into a second study, on T cells expressing NK-cell markers.

Material: PBMCs. The TCR was taken from a woman younger than 35 in good health.

The CDR3 spells CASRIESSYNSPLHF. Here the CDR3 DNA reads TGTGCCAGCAGGATAGAGAGCTCCTATAATTCACCCCTCCACTTT. This chain uses TRBV12-3 or TRBV12-4 with TRBJ1-6; D is unclear. This CDR3 contains 15 residues. V lost 6 bases to trimming and J lost 0 bases, with 9 bases between them.